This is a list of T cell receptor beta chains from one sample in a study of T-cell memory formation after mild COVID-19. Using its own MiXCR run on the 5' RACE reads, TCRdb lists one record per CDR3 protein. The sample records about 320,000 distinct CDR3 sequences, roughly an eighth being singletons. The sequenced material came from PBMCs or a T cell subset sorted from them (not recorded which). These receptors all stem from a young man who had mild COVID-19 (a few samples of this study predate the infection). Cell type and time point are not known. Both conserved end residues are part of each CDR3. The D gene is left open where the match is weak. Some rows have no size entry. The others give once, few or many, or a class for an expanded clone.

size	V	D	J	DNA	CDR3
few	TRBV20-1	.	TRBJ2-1	TGCAGTGCCCCAGAGGGGCCCTCCTACAATGAGCAGTTCTTC	CSAPEGPSYNEQFF
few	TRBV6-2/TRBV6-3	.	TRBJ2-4	TGTGCCAGCAGTTATAACCCCTGGGAAAACATTCAGTACTTC	CASSYNPWENIQYF
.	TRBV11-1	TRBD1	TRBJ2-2	TGTGCCAGCAGCCCGCTGGGACAGGGGTACACCGGGGAGCTGTTTTTT	CASSPLGQGYTGELFF
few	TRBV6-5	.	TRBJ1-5	TGTGCCAGCAGTTCCCAATCTGATGGGCGTCAGCCCCAGCATTTT	CASSSQSDGRQPQHF
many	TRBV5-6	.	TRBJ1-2	TGTGCCAGCAGCTCAGGACAGTACTATGGCTACACCTTC	CASSSGQYYGYTF
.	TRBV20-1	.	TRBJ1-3	TGCAGTGCTAGTAGGCAGGGGCTCTCTGGAAACACCATATATTTT	CSASRQGLSGNTIYF
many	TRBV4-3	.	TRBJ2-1	TGCGCCAGCACCCCCACGGCGGGTAGCTCCTACAATGAGCAGTTCTTC	CASTPTAGSSYNEQFF
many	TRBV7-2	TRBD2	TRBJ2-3	TGTGCCAGCAGCTTCGGACTAGCGACAGATACGCAGTATTTT	CASSFGLATDTQYF
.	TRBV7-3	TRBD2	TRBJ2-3	TGTGCCAGCAGCTTAACCGGCGGGAGTTTGGGGGCAGATACGCAGTATTTT	CASSLTGGSLGADTQYF
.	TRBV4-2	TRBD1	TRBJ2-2	TGTGCCAGCAGCGGAGCAAAACAGGGGGACACCGGGGAGCTGTTTTTT	CASSGAKQGDTGELFF
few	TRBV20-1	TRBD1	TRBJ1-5	TGCAGTGCTACCCCCCGGACAGGGATGCGCCGGAGCAATCAGCCCCAGCATTTT	CSATPRTGMRRSNQPQHF